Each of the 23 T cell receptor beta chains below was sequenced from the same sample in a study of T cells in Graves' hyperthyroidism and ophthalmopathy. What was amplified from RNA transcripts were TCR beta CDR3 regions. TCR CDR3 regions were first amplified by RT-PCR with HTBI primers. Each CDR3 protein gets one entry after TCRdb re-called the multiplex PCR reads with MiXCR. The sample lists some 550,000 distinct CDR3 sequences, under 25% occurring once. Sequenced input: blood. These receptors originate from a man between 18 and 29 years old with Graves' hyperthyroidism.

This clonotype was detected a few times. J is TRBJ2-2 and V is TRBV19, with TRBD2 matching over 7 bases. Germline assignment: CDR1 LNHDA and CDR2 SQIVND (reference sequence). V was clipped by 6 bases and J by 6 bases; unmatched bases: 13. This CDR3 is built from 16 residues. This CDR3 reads CASRLGLRGVPGELFF. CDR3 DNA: TGTGCCAGTAGGTTAGGACTACGGGGGGTGCCCGGGGAGCTGTTTTTT.

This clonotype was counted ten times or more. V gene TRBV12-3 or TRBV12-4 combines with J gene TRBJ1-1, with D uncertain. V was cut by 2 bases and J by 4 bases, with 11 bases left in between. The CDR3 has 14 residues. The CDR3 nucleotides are TGTGCCAGCAGTTTAAAGAACAAGTTCACTGAAGCTTTCTTT. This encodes CASSLKNKFTEAFF.

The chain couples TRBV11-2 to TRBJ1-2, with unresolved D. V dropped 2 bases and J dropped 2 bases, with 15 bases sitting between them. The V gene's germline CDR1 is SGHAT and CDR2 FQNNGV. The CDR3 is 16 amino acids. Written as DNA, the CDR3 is TGTGCCAGCAGCTTATTAGTGGGTTTATCCAACTATGGCTACACCTTC. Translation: CASSLLVGLSNYGYTF.

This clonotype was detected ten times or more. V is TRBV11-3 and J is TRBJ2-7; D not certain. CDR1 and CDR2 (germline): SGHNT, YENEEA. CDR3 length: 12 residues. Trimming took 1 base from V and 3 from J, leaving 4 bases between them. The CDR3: CASSLVIYEQYF. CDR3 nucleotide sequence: TGTGCCAGCAGCTTAGTCATCTACGAGCAGTACTTC. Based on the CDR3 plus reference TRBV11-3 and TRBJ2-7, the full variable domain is EAGVVQSPRYKIIEKKQPVAFWCNPISGHNTLYWYLQNLGQGPELLIRYENEEAVDDSQLPKDRFSAERLKGVDSTLKIQPAELGDSAVYLCASSLVIYEQYFGPGTRLTVT.

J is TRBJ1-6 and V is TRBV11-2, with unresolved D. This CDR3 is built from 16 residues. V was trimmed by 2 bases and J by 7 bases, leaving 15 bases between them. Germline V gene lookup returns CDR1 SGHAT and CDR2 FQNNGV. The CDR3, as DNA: TGTGCCAGCAGCTTAAAAGTTTCGGTGGCGAATTCACCCCTCCACTTT. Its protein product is CASSLKVSVANSPLHF.

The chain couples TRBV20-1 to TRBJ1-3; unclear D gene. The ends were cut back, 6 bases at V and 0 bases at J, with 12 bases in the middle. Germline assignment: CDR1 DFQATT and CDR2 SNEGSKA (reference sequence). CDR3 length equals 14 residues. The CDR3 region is CSADGRNSGNTIYF. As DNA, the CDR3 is TGCAGTGCAGATGGCCGGAACTCTGGAAACACCATATATTTT.

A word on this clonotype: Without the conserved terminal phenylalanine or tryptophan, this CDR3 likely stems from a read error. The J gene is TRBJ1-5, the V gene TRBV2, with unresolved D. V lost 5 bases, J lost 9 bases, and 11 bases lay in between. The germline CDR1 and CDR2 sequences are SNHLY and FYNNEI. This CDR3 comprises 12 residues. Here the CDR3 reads CASSYTSLPQHI. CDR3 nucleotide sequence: TGTGCCAGCAGTTATACTTCCTTGCCCCAGCATATT.

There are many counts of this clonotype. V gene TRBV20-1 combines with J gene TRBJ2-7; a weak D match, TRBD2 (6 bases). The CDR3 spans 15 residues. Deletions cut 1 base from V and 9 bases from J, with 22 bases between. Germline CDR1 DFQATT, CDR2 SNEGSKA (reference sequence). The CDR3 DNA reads TGCAGTGCTAGAGCGCCTCGGGACTTTCCGTTAGGGCAGTACTTC. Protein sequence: CSARAPRDFPLGQYF.

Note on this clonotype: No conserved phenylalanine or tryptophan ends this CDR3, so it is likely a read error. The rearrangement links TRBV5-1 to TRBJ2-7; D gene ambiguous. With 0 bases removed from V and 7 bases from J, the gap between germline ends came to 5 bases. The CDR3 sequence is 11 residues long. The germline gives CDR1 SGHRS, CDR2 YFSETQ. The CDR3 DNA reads TGCGCCAGCAGCTTGGGGCGGGAGCAGTACTAC. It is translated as CASSLGREQYY.

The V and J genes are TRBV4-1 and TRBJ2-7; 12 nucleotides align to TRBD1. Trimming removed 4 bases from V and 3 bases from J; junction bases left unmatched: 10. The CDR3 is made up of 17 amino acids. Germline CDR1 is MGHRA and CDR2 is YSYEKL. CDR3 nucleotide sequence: TGCGCCAGCAGCCGGGACAGGGGGCGCTTTCCTAGCTACGAGCAGTACTTC. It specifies CASSRDRGRFPSYEQYF.

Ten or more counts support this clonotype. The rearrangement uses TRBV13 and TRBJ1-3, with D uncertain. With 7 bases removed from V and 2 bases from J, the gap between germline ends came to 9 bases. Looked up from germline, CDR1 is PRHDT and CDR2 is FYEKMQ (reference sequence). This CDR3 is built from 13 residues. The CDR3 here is CASNLGAGNTIYF. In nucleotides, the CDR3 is TGTGCCAGCAACCTCGGGGCTGGAAACACCATATATTTT.

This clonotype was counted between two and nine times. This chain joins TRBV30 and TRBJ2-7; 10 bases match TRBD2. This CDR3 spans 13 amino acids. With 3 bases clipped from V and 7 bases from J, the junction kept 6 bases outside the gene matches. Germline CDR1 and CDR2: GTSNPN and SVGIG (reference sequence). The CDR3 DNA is TGTGCCTGGAGAGATAGCGGGAGGTCGGAGCAGTACTTC. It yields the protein CAWRDSGRSEQYF.

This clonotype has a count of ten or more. CDR3 residues: CASSAQSSGNTEAFF. The CDR3 region has the DNA TGTGCCAGTAGTGCACAATCCTCAGGGAACACTGAAGCTTTCTTT. The chain employs TRBV19 and TRBJ1-1; D remains ambiguous. V was pared by 5 bases and J by 1 base, with 14 bases between. The CDR3 has 15 residues. Germline V gene lookup returns CDR1 LNHDA and CDR2 SQIVND (reference sequence).

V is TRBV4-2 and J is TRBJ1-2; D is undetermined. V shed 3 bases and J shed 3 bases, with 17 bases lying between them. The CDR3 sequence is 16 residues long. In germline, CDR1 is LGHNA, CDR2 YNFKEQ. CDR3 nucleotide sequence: TGTGCCAGCAGCCATTCGGCAGGAGGTAGAGACTATGGCTACACCTTC. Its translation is CASSHSAGGRDYGYTF.

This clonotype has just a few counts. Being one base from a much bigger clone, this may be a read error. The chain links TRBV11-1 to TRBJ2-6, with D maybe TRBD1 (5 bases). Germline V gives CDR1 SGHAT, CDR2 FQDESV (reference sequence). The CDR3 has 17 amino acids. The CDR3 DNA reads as TGTGCCAGCAGCTTAGCAGGTGCGAGCTCTGGGGCCAACGTCCTGGCTTTC. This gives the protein CASSLAGASSGANVLAF.

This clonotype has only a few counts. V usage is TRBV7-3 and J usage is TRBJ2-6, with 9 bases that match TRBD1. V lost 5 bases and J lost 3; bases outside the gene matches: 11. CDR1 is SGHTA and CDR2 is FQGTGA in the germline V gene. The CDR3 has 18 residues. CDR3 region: CASSTTRDREYGANVLTF. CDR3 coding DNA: TGTGCCAGCAGCACCACCCGGGACAGGGAATATGGGGCCAACGTCCTGACTTTC.

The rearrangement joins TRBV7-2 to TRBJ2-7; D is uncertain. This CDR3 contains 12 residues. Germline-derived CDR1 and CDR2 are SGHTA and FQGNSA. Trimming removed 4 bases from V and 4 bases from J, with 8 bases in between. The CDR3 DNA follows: TGTGCCAGCAGCTCGAGTTTATACGAGCAGTACTTC. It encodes CASSSSLYEQYF.

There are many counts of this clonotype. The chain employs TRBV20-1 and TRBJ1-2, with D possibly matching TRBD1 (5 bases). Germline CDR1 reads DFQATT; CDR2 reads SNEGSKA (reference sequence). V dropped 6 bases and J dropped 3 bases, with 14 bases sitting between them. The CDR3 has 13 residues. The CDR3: CSAMGGGYYGYTF. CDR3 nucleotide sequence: TGCAGTGCCATGGGGGGAGGCTACTATGGCTACACCTTC.

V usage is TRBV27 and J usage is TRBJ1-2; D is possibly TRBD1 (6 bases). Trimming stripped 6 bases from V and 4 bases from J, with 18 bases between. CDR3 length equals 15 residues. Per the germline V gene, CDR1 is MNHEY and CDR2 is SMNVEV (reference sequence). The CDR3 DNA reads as TGTGCCAGCAGCCAAACTTCCGGGACACTCTATGGCTACACCTTC. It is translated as CASSQTSGTLYGYTF.

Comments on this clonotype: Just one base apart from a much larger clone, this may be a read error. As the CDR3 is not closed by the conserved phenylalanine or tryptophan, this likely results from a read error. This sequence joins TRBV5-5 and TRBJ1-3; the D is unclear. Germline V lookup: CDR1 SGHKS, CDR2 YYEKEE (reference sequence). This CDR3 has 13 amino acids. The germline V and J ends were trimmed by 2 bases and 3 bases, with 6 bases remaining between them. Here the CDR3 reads CASSFDNGNTIYL. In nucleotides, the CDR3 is TGTGCCAGCAGCTTCGACAATGGAAACACCATATATTTG.

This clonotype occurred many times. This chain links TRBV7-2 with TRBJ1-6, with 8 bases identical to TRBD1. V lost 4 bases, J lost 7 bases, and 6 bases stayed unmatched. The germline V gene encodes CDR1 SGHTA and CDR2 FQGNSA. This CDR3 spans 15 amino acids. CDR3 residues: CASSSQPGGNSPLHF. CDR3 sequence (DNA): TGTGCCAGCAGCTCCCAACCAGGGGGCAATTCACCCCTCCACTTT.

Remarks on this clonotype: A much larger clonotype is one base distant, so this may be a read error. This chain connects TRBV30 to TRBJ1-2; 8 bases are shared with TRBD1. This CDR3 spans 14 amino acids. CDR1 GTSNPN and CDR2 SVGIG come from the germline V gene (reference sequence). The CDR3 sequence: CAWSGQGINNGYTF. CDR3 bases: TGTGCCTGGAGTGGACAGGGGATTAACAATGGCTACACCTTC.

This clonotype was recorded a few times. Here the CDR3 reads CSAKRLAGDGGETQYF. As DNA, the CDR3 is TGCAGTGCTAAGCGGCTAGCGGGAGATGGGGGAGAGACCCAGTACTTC. The chain recombines TRBV20-1 with TRBJ2-5; 10 nucleotides line up with TRBD2. The CDR3 is 16 amino acids. Germline CDR1 reads DFQATT; CDR2 reads SNEGSKA (reference sequence). The V segment lost 4 bases and the J segment 4 bases; nucleotides outside the gene matches: 12.